This TCR beta chain was captured in a study of cytomegalovirus exposure and HLA in healthy donors. Study observations and caveats: Presence/absence comparisons presumed near-even sequencing depth among donors. Clonal expansion, a later analysis showed, was greater in HLA-associated TCR beta chains than in equally common others. For most TCR beta V segments, an earlier analysis put the productive rate at about 90% or about 30% of the time. Reports showed the classifier diagnosing cytomegalovirus status with high specificity and sensitivity.

V lost 2 bases and J lost 6, with 15 bases in between. This CDR3 has 15 residues. Germline loops: CDR1 SGHRS, CDR2 YFSETQ. Vbeta (60) and Jbeta (13) primers were used in the PCR. The data were produced by immunoSEQ multiplex PCR, yet TCRdb's version contains in-frame clones alone and is incomplete. The table includes 120,000 or so clones, around 81% detected once. Concerning this clone: Antigen: not known.

The sequenced sample consisted of PBMCs. The chain is built from TRBV5-1 and TRBJ2-1; a possible D gene is TRBD2 (6 bases). The TCR originated in a female donor in good health and CMV-seronegative. In DNA, the CDR3 is TGCGCCAGCAGCTTCGATGGAGGGACTCCCAATGAGCAGTTCTTC. This gives the protein CASSFDGGTPNEQFF.